What follows describes a single T cell receptor (beta chain). The sample belongs to a study of blood T cell repertoires in COVID-19. Trimming shortened V by 2 bases and J by 7 bases, and 8 bases separated the two germline ends. There are 11 residues in the CDR3. Per the germline V gene, CDR1 is DFQATT and CDR2 is SNEGSKA (reference sequence). The table came from immunoSEQ multiplex PCR; TCRdb's copy has only in-frame clones and leaves some out. In the table there are 120,000 to 150,000 clones, around 89% of which are singletons. This receptor was obtained from a human donor with COVID-19, enrolled during active disease. The donor label of this sample is uncertain. V usage is TRBV20-1 and J usage is TRBJ1-2, with D possibly being TRBD1 (5 bases). Material: peripheral blood. For the CDR3, the DNA is TGCAGTGCTAGACAGGGAGGTGGCTACACCTTC. Its protein is CSARQGGGYTF.